This T cell receptor (beta chain) is drawn from a study of T cell changes during pregnancy in multiple sclerosis. The table came from immunoSEQ multiplex PCR; TCRdb's copy has only in-frame clones and leaves some out. Altogether some 80,000 clones are present, around 92% being singletons, with the ten largest covering 2% to 3%. The CDR3 runs to 19 residues. V lost 4 bases to trimming and J lost 0 bases; unmatched junction nucleotides: 15. Germline V lookup: CDR1 SGHTA, CDR2 FQGNSA. The chain carries TRBV7-2 and TRBJ1-2; 9 bases agree with TRBD1. This sample comprised peripheral blood, obtained before pregnancy. The TCR comes from a female donor with multiple sclerosis, enrolled in a pregnancy study. The CDR3 sequence: CASSSNGRDRVAANYGYTF. The CDR3 DNA sequence: TGTGCCAGCAGCTCAAACGGCCGGGACAGGGTGGCGGCTAACTATGGCTACACCTTC.